Listed here are 8 T cell receptor beta chains from one sample, sequenced in a study of response to subunit inactivated influenza vaccine. One entry per CDR3 protein, called by TCRdb with MiXCR from the RT-PCR reads. The repertoire has roughly 520,000 distinct CDR3 sequences, approximately 24% of them found once; the top ten carry approximately 2%. This specimen consisted of CD4+ T cells sorted from PBMCs, obtained roughly 5 days after vaccination. The receptors derive from a man aged 50 to 59 who received an inactivated influenza vaccine.

The V call is TRBV5-4, the J call TRBJ2-5; D is perhaps TRBD2 (5 bases). The CDR3 totals 13 residues. Germline assignment: CDR1 SGHNT and CDR2 YYREEE (reference sequence). Trimming left V 3 bases short and J 3 bases short, with 9 bases between. The CDR3 DNA is TGTGCCAGCAGCTCGGGGATGGAAGAGACCCAGTACTTC. Translating it yields CASSSGMEETQYF.

The genes are TRBV20-1 and TRBJ1-4; 8 bases map to TRBD1. The CDR3 spans 13 residues. CDR1 and CDR2 (germline): DFQATT, SNEGSKA (reference sequence). The J segment lost 7 bases and the V segment lost 3 bases, leaving 4 bases of the junction unmatched. This CDR3 reads CSASGRGLEKLFF. The DNA for the CDR3 is TGCAGTGCTAGTGGCAGGGGGCTTGAAAAACTGTTTTTT.

The chain couples TRBV2 to TRBJ2-7, with 8 bases aligning to TRBD1. Germline CDR1 and CDR2: SNHLY and FYNNEI. This CDR3 has 15 residues. The ends lost 3 bases at V and 1 base at J; junction bases unmatched: 5. The CDR3 DNA reads as TGTGCCAGCAGTGACCTGGACAGGGTATCCTACGAGCAGTACTTC. This gives the protein CASSDLDRVSYEQYF.

The chain uses TRBV20-1 and TRBJ2-7, with TRBD1 as a possible D gene (5 bases). Germline values: CDR1 DFQATT, CDR2 SNEGSKA (reference sequence). This CDR3 comprises 15 residues. The V end lost 0 bases, the J end lost 6 bases, and 18 bases lay between the germline ends. CDR3: CSARDPRVPSGEQYF. CDR3 nucleotides: TGCAGTGCTAGAGATCCCAGGGTCCCCTCCGGCGAGCAGTACTTC.

Only a few counts were recorded for this clonotype. This sequence joins TRBV28 and TRBJ2-5, with no clear D. From germline, CDR1 is MDHEN and CDR2 SYDVKM. Trimming removed 2 bases from V and 0 bases from J, with 7 bases in between. The CDR3 runs to 14 residues. The chain's CDR3 is CASSLPNYQETQYF. CDR3 DNA sequence: TGTGCCAGCAGTTTACCCAACTACCAAGAGACCCAGTACTTC.

This clonotype was seen only a few times. This sequence joins TRBV2 and TRBJ2-3; 13 nucleotides align to TRBD2. The CDR3 covers 17 residues. The germline V gene encodes CDR1 SNHLY and CDR2 FYNNEI. The J segment lost 5 bases and the V segment lost 0 bases, leaving 5 bases of the junction unmatched. CDR3 in amino acids: CASSEARLAGGLDTQYF. CDR3 sequence (DNA): TGTGCCAGCAGTGAAGCGCGACTAGCGGGAGGTCTAGATACGCAGTATTTT.

V gene TRBV4-1 combines with J gene TRBJ2-7, with D possibly called TRBD1 or TRBD2 (7 bases each). CDR3 size: 15 residues. CDR1 MGHRA and CDR2 YSYEKL come from the germline V gene. Trimming cost V 4 bases and J 3 bases, with 16 bases left between them. This chain's CDR3 is CASSPLTGRGYEQYF. The CDR3 DNA is TGCGCCAGCAGCCCCCTGACAGGGAGGGGCTACGAGCAGTACTTC.

This chain links TRBV27 with TRBJ1-1; TRBD1 is a possible D gene (5 bases). The V end was cut by 2 bases, the J end by 6 bases, with 10 bases between. CDR3 length: 13 amino acids. CDR1 MNHEY and CDR2 SMNVEV come from the germline V gene (reference sequence). Here the CDR3 DNA reads TGTGCCAGCAGTTTAGAGGGGCACGCTGAAGCTTTCTTT. It yields the protein CASSLEGHAEAFF.